This T cell receptor (beta chain) was profiled in a study of shared clonotypes between healthy human individuals. Background on the study: Sampling drew on donors who were two women and a few men aged 18 to 49. Study-level results: Sampling was confined to blood; repertoires within tissues likely differ.

There were only Caucasian adults among the donors, and all lived in Nashville, Tennessee. On this clone itself: Its antigen is currently unknown.

CDR3 length equals 14 residues. In germline, CDR1 is ENHRY, CDR2 SYGVKD. V lost 3 bases and J lost 3, with 11 bases in between. It was at deep level that the assay was run. The assay was immunoSEQ multiplex PCR, and TCRdb's table has in-frame clones only and misses some. Here the sample spans about 460,000 clones, 70% to 80% being singletons. This receptor was identified in a woman aged 40 to 55 in good health. Some clones in this sample may be carry-over from other donors' samples. The sequenced sample was PBMCs. The chain uses TRBV10-3 and TRBJ1-1; D perhaps matches TRBD1 (6 bases). CDR3 nucleotide sequence: TGTGCCATCAGTGAACAGGGTAAGCACACTGAAGCTTTCTTT. This encodes CAISEQGKHTEAFF.